This T cell receptor beta chain was recorded in a study of blood T cell repertoires in COVID-19. Study as a whole: Samples representing acute and convalescent COVID-19 were sourced from the United States, Italy and Spain.

In the original workflow: Cell counts per sample came from amplifying reference gene primers. Data came from immunoSEQ multiplex PCR; TCRdb stores just in-frame clones and leaves some out. V, J and clone size are taken as reported in that table, and D and trimming were inferred from the DNA itself. Of more than 200,000 clones detected, about 88% appear once; the ten largest clones hold over 1.5%. This clone turned up a few times. From germline, CDR1 is SQVTM and CDR2 ANQGSEA. The V end lost 3 bases, the J end lost 6 bases, and 13 bases lay between the germline ends. CDR3 length: 13 residues. This chain joins TRBV29-1 and TRBJ2-3; maybe TRBD2 (7 bases). This sequence was found in a man between 65 and 80 years old with acute or convalescent COVID-19. Sequenced sample: peripheral blood. The CDR3 bases are TGCAGCGTTGAGGTGGGAGGGGGGGATACGCAGTATTTT. Translated: CSVEVGGGDTQYF.